A single sample gave rise to the 4 T cell receptor beta chains below, sequenced in a study of T cell responses to AZD1222 COVID-19 vaccine. The method was immunoSEQ multiplex PCR; TCRdb's version includes in-frame clones alone and lacks a portion of them. The sample records about 160,000 clones, about 91% being singletons. This specimen was peripheral blood, taken on day 0 of MenACWY control vaccination. These TCRs come from an adult in good health.

The chain links TRBV6-5 to TRBJ1-5; 9 nucleotides align to TRBD1. V lost 6 bases, J lost 7 bases, and 7 bases stayed unmatched. The V gene's germline CDR1 is MNHEY and CDR2 SVGAGI. The CDR3 sequence is 14 residues long. The CDR3 loop is CASRPGQGRQPQHF. CDR3 sequence (DNA): TGTGCCAGCAGACCGGGACAGGGAAGACAGCCCCAGCATTTT.

The chain combines TRBV6-5 with TRBJ1-6; D uncertain. This CDR3 is 15 amino acids long. CDR1 and CDR2 from the germline V gene are MNHEY and SVGAGI. V was clipped by 5 bases and J by 9 bases, with 17 bases between them. CDR3 sequence reads: CASSHRVHGGSPLHF. CDR3 bases: TGTGCCAGCAGTCACCGGGTCCACGGTGGTTCACCCCTCCACTTT.

V is TRBV5-1 and J is TRBJ2-2, with D uncertain. The CDR3 totals 13 residues. The germline V gene encodes CDR1 SGHRS and CDR2 YFSETQ. V was shortened by 5 bases and J by 3 bases, with 8 bases between the two germline ends. The CDR3 region has the DNA TGCGCCAGCAGTGGGCAGCACACCGGGGAGCTGTTTTTT. It codes for CASSGQHTGELFF.

The J gene is TRBJ1-3, the V gene TRBV7-2; TRBD1 is a possible D gene (6 bases). CDR3 length: 14 residues. V shed 5 bases and J shed 2 bases, with 10 bases lying between them. CDR1 and CDR2 from the germline V gene are SGHTA and FQGNSA. The chain's CDR3 is CASSEQGTGNTIYF. CDR3 in DNA: TGTGCCAGCAGCGAACAGGGTACTGGAAACACCATATATTTT.